This entry lists 14 T cell receptor beta chains sequenced from one sample in a study of cytotoxic CD8 clonotypes in ibrutinib-treated CLL. This table comes from immunoSEQ multiplex PCR, and its TCRdb copy is limited to in-frame clones, with some not included. The repertoire holds 150,000 to 200,000 clones, with over 75% as singletons. The sequencing here drew on PBMCs, taken at disease progression, from a patient treated with ibrutinib. The source of these receptors is a human donor with chronic lymphocytic leukemia.

The count of this clone is one. The chain joins TRBV15 to TRBJ2-7; D is uncertain. Germline values: CDR1 LNHNV, CDR2 YYDKDF (reference sequence). Trimming took 2 bases from V and 3 from J, leaving 14 bases between them. CDR3 length: 15 residues. CDR3 in amino acids: CATSRPGSSHYEQYF. CDR3 nucleotides: TGTGCCACCAGCAGACCCGGCTCGAGTCACTACGAGCAGTACTTC.

The chain recombines TRBV7-6 with TRBJ2-3, with 8 bases lining up with TRBD1. Looked up from germline, CDR1 is SGHVS and CDR2 is FNYEAQ. The CDR3 sequence is 15 residues long. With V trimmed by 3 bases and J by 2 bases, 4 bases remained unmatched. This CDR3 reads CASSLSGQDTDTQYF. CDR3 sequence (DNA): TGTGCCAGCAGCTTGTCGGGACAGGACACAGATACGCAGTATTTT.

The CDR3 region has the DNA TGCAGCGTCCGGTCAGGGGGCCTGAACACTGAAGCTTTCTTT. Amino acid sequence: CSVRSGGLNTEAFF. The chain joins TRBV29-1 to TRBJ1-1; 8 nucleotides line up with TRBD1. CDR1 SQVTM and CDR2 ANQGSEA come from the germline V gene. The CDR3 is 14 residues long. Trimming removed 6 bases from V and 0 bases from J; junction bases left unmatched: 6.

The J gene is TRBJ1-4, the V gene TRBV19, with a weak D call TRBD1 (5 bases). Germline loops: CDR1 LNHDA, CDR2 SQIVND (reference sequence). This CDR3 contains 12 residues. Trimming shortened V by 2 bases and J by 7 bases, and 5 bases separated the two germline ends. CDR3 loop: CASSIQGEKLFF. The CDR3 DNA is TGTGCCAGTAGTATACAGGGTGAAAAACTGTTTTTT.

This rearrangement joins TRBV5-6 to TRBJ1-2; D is uncertain. Germline CDR1 and CDR2: SGHDT and YYEEEE. The CDR3 loop spans 17 amino acids. The V and J ends lost 5 bases and 1 base respectively, with 21 bases between them. CDR3: CASSSTEVLQFNYGYTF. The CDR3 region has the DNA TGTGCCAGCAGTTCCACCGAGGTTTTGCAGTTTAACTATGGCTACACCTTC.

This chain uses TRBV10-2 with TRBJ2-7; the match to TRBD2 covers 7 bases. From germline, CDR1 is WSHSY and CDR2 SAAADI. V gave up 8 bases and J gave up 1 base; unmatched junction bases: 5. The CDR3 spans 13 residues. The CDR3 spells CASRASGSYEQYF. CDR3 in DNA: TGCGCCAGCCGGGCTAGCGGATCCTACGAGCAGTACTTC.

V is TRBV7-9 and J is TRBJ2-3; 7 nucleotides align to TRBD2. The CDR3 is 15 residues long. The ends lost 1 base at V and 4 bases at J; junction bases unmatched: 5. Germline loops: CDR1 SEHNR, CDR2 FQNEAQ (reference sequence). As DNA, the CDR3 is TGTGCCAGCAGCTTAGTCCGGGGAGGGCCAGATACGCAGTATTTT. Its protein product is CASSLVRGGPDTQYF.

A single count supports this clone. The rearrangement uses TRBV6-5 and TRBJ2-2, with D perhaps TRBD1 or TRBD2 (5 bases each). The V gene lost 3 bases and the J gene lost 7 bases, with 12 bases spanning the gap. CDR3 length equals 14 residues. CDR1 MNHEY and CDR2 SVGAGI come from the germline V gene. In DNA, the CDR3 is TGTGCCAGCAGTTATGGGACCCCCTTCGGGGAGCTGTTTTTT. It is translated as CASSYGTPFGELFF.

For this clone: Other DNA sequences in the sample encode the same CDR3. The J gene is TRBJ2-1, the V gene TRBV7-7; 8 positions agree with TRBD1. Trimming removed 1 base from V and 1 base from J; junction bases left unmatched: 0. CDR1 SSHAT and CDR2 FNYEAQ come from the germline V gene (reference sequence). This CDR3 has 15 amino acids. The CDR3 DNA sequence: TGTGCCAGCAGCTTAGGACAGGGGTCCTACAATGAGCAGTTCTTC. This sequence encodes CASSLGQGSYNEQFF.

The rearrangement joins TRBV7-2 to TRBJ1-5, with D possibly TRBD1 on 6 matching bases. CDR1 and CDR2 from the germline V gene are SGHTA and FQGNSA. The V end lost 1 base, the J end lost 7 bases, and 11 bases lay between the germline ends. CDR3 length: 14 residues. The chain's CDR3 is CASSLDGGQQPQHF. Here the CDR3 DNA reads TGTGCCAGCAGCTTAGACGGGGGGCAACAGCCCCAGCATTTT.

The J gene is TRBJ2-7, the V gene TRBV7-2, with 14 bases lining up with TRBD2. After removal of 5 bases from V and 3 bases from J, the junction contained 6 bases not matched to a gene. The length of the CDR3 is 16 residues. Per the germline V gene, CDR1 is SGHTA and CDR2 is FQGNSA. The CDR3 loop reads CASSLGGTSGSYEQYF. CDR3 nucleotides: TGTGCCAGCAGCCTGGGGGGGACTAGCGGGAGCTACGAGCAGTACTTC.

The chain recombines TRBV28 with TRBJ2-3; weak D call: TRBD2 (5 bases). In germline, CDR1 is MDHEN, CDR2 SYDVKM. CDR3 length: 15 residues. Trimming cost V 5 bases and J 5 bases, with 17 bases left between them. CDR3 sequence (DNA): TGTGCCAGCAGTCTACGGACTCTTGCGCTAGATACGCAGTATTTT. This translates into CASSLRTLALDTQYF.

The rearrangement uses TRBV6-1 and TRBJ1-1, with D tentatively TRBD1 (5 bases). Germline V gene lookup returns CDR1 MNHNS and CDR2 SASEGT. Deletions cut 3 bases from V and 0 bases from J, with 11 bases between. The CDR3 covers 15 residues. Here the CDR3 DNA reads TGTGCCAGCAGTGATACAGGACCCATGAACACTGAAGCTTTCTTT. Protein product: CASSDTGPMNTEAFF.

Comments on this clone: The junction shows a germline mismatch at one end, possibly a read error. V gene TRBV30 combines with J gene TRBJ2-7, with D uncertain. This CDR3 has 13 amino acids. CDR1 and CDR2 (germline): GTSNPN, SVGIG (reference sequence). The CDR3 here is CAWSLVGSYGQYF. The CDR3 nucleotides read TGTGCCTGGAGTCTGGTCGGCAGCTACGGGCAGTACTTC.